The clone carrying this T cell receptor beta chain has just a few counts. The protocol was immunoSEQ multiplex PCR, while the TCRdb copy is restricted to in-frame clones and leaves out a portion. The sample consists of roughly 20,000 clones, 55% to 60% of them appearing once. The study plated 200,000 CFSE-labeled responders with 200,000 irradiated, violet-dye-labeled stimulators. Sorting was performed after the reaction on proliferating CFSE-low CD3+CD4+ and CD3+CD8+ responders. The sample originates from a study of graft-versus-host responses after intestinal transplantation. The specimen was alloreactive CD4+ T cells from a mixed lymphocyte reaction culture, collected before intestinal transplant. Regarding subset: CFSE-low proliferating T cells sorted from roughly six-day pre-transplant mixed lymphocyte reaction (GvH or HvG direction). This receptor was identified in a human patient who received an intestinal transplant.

CDR3 sequence: CASSYLGGRTGELFF. The CDR3 region has the DNA TGTGCCAGCAGTTACCTTGGGGGCAGGACCGGGGAGCTGTTTTTT. The chain couples TRBV6-5 to TRBJ2-2; tentative D call: TRBD1 (6 bases). The CDR3 covers 15 residues. Germline V gene sequence: CDR1 MNHEY, CDR2 SVGAGI. Trimming removed 2 bases from V and 5 bases from J, with 12 bases in between.